This T cell receptor beta chain originates from a study of cytomegalovirus exposure and HLA in healthy donors. Whole-study context: The study's early data release held tens of millions of unique TCRs from HLA-typed donors. Study-level results: Analyzed later, association rates of TCRs varied across HLA loci, with DRB1 most and HLA-C fewest. The investigators catalogued 164 TCR beta chains as cytomegalovirus-associated.

The PCR made use of 60 Vbeta and 13 Jbeta primers. Sequencing used immunoSEQ multiplex PCR; TCRdb keeps in-frame clones, though not all of them. The sample holds roughly 100,000 clones, over 65% seen once. This CDR3 region has 19 residues. Comments on this clone: The antigen remains undetermined.

V gene TRBV21-1 combines with J gene TRBJ1-6. TRBV21-1 constitutes a pseudogene. Sequenced: PBMCs. The source of this sequence is a middle-aged man in good health and CMV-seropositive. The CDR3 nucleotides read TGTGCCAGCAGCACCGCCGGTCTGCTACCGAGCTCCTATAATTCACCCCTCCACTTT. Its protein is CASSTAGLLPSSYNSPLHF.